The present T cell receptor beta chain was sequenced within a study of early T cells in non-severe SARS-CoV-2 infection. Study overall: Sequencing used unsorted whole-blood bulk RNA, so chains lack pairing. General study results and limits: VDJdb matching skewed toward anti-spike CD8 responses, missing private and CD4 specificities.

This clonotype was counted only a few times. Its specificity is unknown. Tagging with unique molecular identifiers was applied to individual cDNA molecules. TCRdb re-called the 5' RACE reads with MiXCR, one entry per CDR3 protein. The table records some 91,000 distinct CDR3 sequences, 9.5% to 12% of them present only once. The receptor comes from an adult who was a healthcare worker with PCR-confirmed SARS-CoV-2 infection or an uninfected control (not recorded which). Here the sequenced sample was whole blood, taken at baseline.

CDR3 DNA sequence: TGTGCCAGCAGCGGGGGACAGTGGAACACTGAAGCTTTCTTT. It translates to CASSGGQWNTEAFF. The chain joins TRBV3-1 to TRBJ1-1; 7 bases align to TRBD1. V dropped 5 bases and J dropped 1; count of bases not matched to a gene: 4. Germline lookup yields CDR1 LGHDT and CDR2 YNNKEL (reference sequence). The CDR3 has 14 residues. Full variable domain (rest looked up from reference TRBV3-1 and TRBJ1-1): DTAVSQTPKYLVTQMGNDKSIKCEQNLGHDTMYWYKQDSKKFLKIMFSYNNKELIINETVPNRFSPKSPDKAHLNLHINSLELGDSAVYFCASSGGQWNTEAFFGQGTRLTVV.